The 27 T cell receptor beta chains given below trace back to one sample, sequenced in a study of T cell responses to AZD1222 COVID-19 vaccine. Repertoires were generated with immunoSEQ multiplex PCR, while TCRdb's copy carries only in-frame clones and drops some. The data contain around 100,000 clones, around 90% of them singletons. The sequences come from peripheral blood, collected on day 0 of AZD1222 vaccination. The receptors were gathered from an adult in good health.

The V gene is TRBV11-2, the J gene TRBJ2-5, with a weak D call TRBD2 (6 bases). CDR3 length: 16 amino acids. V was shortened by 5 bases and J by 5 bases, with 21 bases between the two germline ends. Per germline, CDR1 SGHAT and CDR2 FQNNGV. CDR3 protein: CASSVRGGSGGETQYF. Here the CDR3 DNA reads TGTGCCAGCAGCGTCCGTGGGGGTTCCGGAGGGGAGACCCAGTACTTC.

The chain is built from TRBV19 and TRBJ2-7; 14 nucleotides match TRBD2. The J segment lost 5 bases and the V segment lost 7 bases, leaving 10 bases of the junction unmatched. CDR1 is LNHDA and CDR2 is SQIVND in the germline V gene (reference sequence). This CDR3 has 16 residues. The CDR3 loop reads CASTVRLAGGPHEQYF. In DNA form, the CDR3 reads TGTGCCAGTACAGTTAGACTAGCGGGAGGGCCACACGAGCAGTACTTC.

This chain connects TRBV5-4 to TRBJ2-5, with D possibly being TRBD1 (6 bases). The CDR3 is made up of 18 amino acids. Germline lookup yields CDR1 SGHNT and CDR2 YYREEE (reference sequence). Trimming removed 0 bases from V and 14 bases from J, with 32 bases in between. The CDR3: CASSLAGNPGASSPDKYF. The CDR3 DNA reads as TGTGCCAGCAGCTTGGCCGGAAACCCAGGGGCCTCTTCCCCCGATAAATACTTC.

The chain links TRBV3-1 (or the pseudogene TRBV3-2) to TRBJ2-3, with 10 positions matching TRBD1. The CDR3 is 15 amino acids. The germline V gene encodes CDR1 LGHDT and CDR2 YNNKEL (reference sequence). V dropped 4 bases and J dropped 3; count of bases not matched to a gene: 4. CDR3 protein: CASSPGQGDTDTQYF. In DNA, the CDR3 is TGTGCCAGCAGCCCAGGACAGGGGGATACAGATACGCAGTATTTT.

CDR3: CASSLFRVDTNGYTF. The CDR3 bases are TGTGCCAGCAGCTTATTCCGGGTGGATACCAATGGCTACACCTTC. The gene calls are TRBV7-9 and TRBJ1-2; D is unresolved. CDR3 size: 15 residues. Germline loops: CDR1 SEHNR, CDR2 FQNEAQ (reference sequence). Trimming pared 2 bases from V and 6 bases from J, leaving 16 bases between.

The chain has TRBV5-6 and TRBJ2-1, with 9 bases fitting TRBD2. Germline V gene data show CDR1 as SGHDT and CDR2 as YYEEEE. The CDR3 sequence is 16 residues long. The ends lost 0 bases at V and 7 bases at J; junction bases unmatched: 8. CDR3 amino acids: CASSLDVGLARNEQFF. CDR3 DNA sequence: TGTGCCAGCAGCTTGGATGTCGGACTAGCGAGGAATGAGCAGTTCTTC.

This chain uses TRBV7-3 with TRBJ2-2, with 8 bases that match TRBD2. Germline V CDR1 and CDR2: SGHTA, FQGTGA. The junction had 0 bases not matched to a gene; V was cut back by 5 bases and J by 1 base. This CDR3 is built from 14 residues. CDR3 region: CASSTSGNTGELFF. CDR3 in DNA: TGTGCCAGCAGCACTAGCGGGAACACCGGGGAGCTGTTTTTT.

The genes are TRBV12-3 or TRBV12-4 and TRBJ1-1, with D possibly matching TRBD1 (5 bases). The CDR3 extends over 13 amino acids. V lost 8 bases and J 1 base, leaving 11 bases between the germline ends. The CDR3 protein is CASAGQTNTEAFF. In nucleotides, the CDR3 is TGTGCCAGCGCGGGGCAGACGAACACTGAAGCTTTCTTT.

V and J are TRBV5-1 and TRBJ2-7; possibly TRBD2 for D (6 bases). The V end was cut by 7 bases, the J end by 3 bases, with 17 bases between. Germline lookup yields CDR1 SGHRS and CDR2 YFSETQ. CDR3 length: 14 amino acids. CDR3 region: CASCLTSGNYEQYF. For the CDR3, the DNA is TGCGCCAGCTGCCTGACTAGTGGAAACTACGAGCAGTACTTC. The variable domain in full, with the rest retrieved from reference TRBV5-1 and TRBJ2-7, is KAGVTQTPRYLIKTRGQQVTLSCSPISGHRSVSWYQQTPGQGLQFLFEYFSETQRNKGNFPGRFSGRQFSNSRSEMNVSTLELGDSALYLCASCLTSGNYEQYFGPGTRLTVT.

This chain joins TRBV5-6 and TRBJ1-6; possible D gene TRBD1, 6 bases. The germline gives CDR1 SGHDT, CDR2 YYEEEE. V dropped 4 bases and J dropped 8 bases, with 13 bases sitting between them. CDR3 size: 14 residues. In DNA form, the CDR3 reads TGTGCCAGCAGCCAACGGACAGTCTATTCACCCCTCCACTTT. Amino acids: CASSQRTVYSPLHF.

The sample holds a few counts of this clone. The rearrangement links TRBV3-1 (or the pseudogene TRBV3-2) to TRBJ2-7; 8 nucleotides line up with TRBD1. Trimming removed 1 base from V and 6 bases from J; junction bases left unmatched: 5. CDR1 and CDR2 from the germline V gene are LGHDT and YNNKEL (reference sequence). This CDR3 comprises 14 residues. CDR3 in amino acids: CASSQGYRGSEQYF. CDR3 nucleotides: TGTGCCAGCAGCCAAGGTTACAGGGGGAGCGAGCAGTACTTC.

The rearrangement joins TRBV6-5 to TRBJ1-3; 7 bases fit TRBD1. The CDR3 extends over 15 amino acids. The V segment lost 4 bases and the J segment 4 bases; nucleotides outside the gene matches: 7. Germline V gene sequence: CDR1 MNHEY, CDR2 SVGAGI. CDR3 DNA sequence: TGTGCCAGCAGTTCGACCGGGACAGTAGGAAACACCATATATTTT. It yields the protein CASSSTGTVGNTIYF.

The chain joins TRBV28 to TRBJ1-5; D ambiguous. Per germline, CDR1 MDHEN and CDR2 SYDVKM. The CDR3 extends over 13 amino acids. V was pared by 4 bases and J by 3 bases, with 7 bases between. DNA for the CDR3: TGTGCCAGCAGTTCCCCGCCCAATCAGCCCCAGCATTTT. It encodes CASSSPPNQPQHF.

This clone was seen only once. The chain combines TRBV2 with TRBJ1-4, with 9 bases aligning to TRBD1. Trimming took 6 bases from V and 5 from J; bases not matched to a gene: 4. This CDR3 contains 14 residues. The germline V gene encodes CDR1 SNHLY and CDR2 FYNNEI. CDR3: CASRPGQGNEKLFF. DNA for the CDR3: TGTGCCAGCAGACCGGGACAGGGAAATGAAAAACTGTTTTTT.

CDR3 sequence (DNA): TGTGCCTGGAGTGTAGGTAAGGGGAACACTGAAGCTTTCTTT. This codes for CAWSVGKGNTEAFF. The rearrangement joins TRBV30 to TRBJ1-1; the D is unclear. The CDR3 contains 14 residues. V lost 0 bases, J lost 1 base, and 9 bases lay in between. The germline gives CDR1 GTSNPN, CDR2 SVGIG (reference sequence).

This sequence joins TRBV7-3 and TRBJ2-7, with 8 bases identical to TRBD2. The V gene end was trimmed by 2 bases and the J gene end by 5 bases; junction bases not matched to a gene: 8. This CDR3 spans 15 amino acids. Germline assignment: CDR1 SGHTA and CDR2 FQGTGA. In nucleotides, the CDR3 is TGTGCCAGCAGCTTATCTCGGGAGGGTAGTAACGAGCAGTACTTC. It yields the protein CASSLSREGSNEQYF. Complete variable domain (other parts from reference TRBV7-3 and TRBJ2-7): GAGVSQTPSNKVTEKGKYVELRCDPISGHTALYWYRQSLGQGPEFLIYFQGTGAADDSGLPNDRFFAVRPEGSVSTLKIQRTERGDSAVYLCASSLSREGSNEQYFGPGTRLTVT.

The V and J genes are TRBV19 and TRBJ2-2; no firm D call. Trimming cost V 6 bases and J 4 bases, with 6 bases left between them. Germline lookup yields CDR1 LNHDA and CDR2 SQIVND (reference sequence). The length of the CDR3 is 12 residues. This CDR3 reads CASRAFTGELFF. CDR3 in DNA: TGTGCCAGTAGGGCTTTCACCGGGGAGCTGTTTTTT.

Points on this clone: One junction end does not reproduce the germline sequence, and a read error may be involved. V and J are TRBV7-2 and TRBJ2-3; TRBD2 aligns across 12 bases. Germline CDR1 and CDR2: SGHTA and FQGNSA. The CDR3 runs to 15 residues. The CDR3 loop is CASSLAGGGGDTQYF. CDR3 sequence (DNA): TGTGCCAGCAGCCTAGCGGGAGGGGGAGGAGATACGCAGTATTTT.

The chain combines TRBV11-3 with TRBJ2-5; possible D gene TRBD1, 5 bases. The length of the CDR3 is 13 residues. Germline V gives CDR1 SGHNT, CDR2 YENEEA. Trimming took off 1 base at V and 7 bases at J, with 10 bases between the two ends. CDR3 DNA sequence: TGTGCCAGCAGCTTAGCGGGTCAGGGGACCCAGTACTTC. It yields the protein CASSLAGQGTQYF. Full variable domain (missing parts from reference TRBV11-3 and TRBJ2-5): EAGVVQSPRYKIIEKKQPVAFWCNPISGHNTLYWYLQNLGQGPELLIRYENEEAVDDSQLPKDRFSAERLKGVDSTLKIQPAELGDSAVYLCASSLAGQGTQYFGPGTRLLVL.

The rearrangement uses TRBV28 and TRBJ1-5; unclear D gene. CDR1 is MDHEN and CDR2 is SYDVKM in the germline V gene. The V end lost 6 bases, the J end lost 2 bases, and 11 bases lay between the germline ends. The CDR3 contains 14 residues. This chain's CDR3 is CASRTPVGNQPQHF. CDR3 nucleotide sequence: TGTGCCAGCAGGACGCCGGTGGGCAATCAGCCCCAGCATTTT.

V usage is TRBV27 and J usage is TRBJ2-7, with D tentatively TRBD1 or TRBD2 (5 bases each). Trimming removed 2 bases at V and 2 bases at J, with 7 bases between. The CDR3 has 13 amino acids. The germline V gene has CDR1 MNHEY and CDR2 SMNVEV (reference sequence). In DNA, the CDR3 is TGTGCCAGCAGTTTAAGGGGAGCCTACGAGCAGTACTTC. Its translation: CASSLRGAYEQYF.

The chain employs TRBV5-4 and TRBJ2-7; TRBD1 agrees at 9 bases. Per germline, CDR1 SGHNT and CDR2 YYREEE (reference sequence). With V trimmed by 2 bases and J by 5 bases, 14 bases remained unmatched. The CDR3 length is 17 residues. Written as DNA, the CDR3 is TGTGCCAGCAGCTTCCCGTATGATGGGACAGGGCGAGACGAGCAGTACTTC. This sequence encodes CASSFPYDGTGRDEQYF.

The CDR3 protein is CASSDGLADSYNEQFF. CDR3 bases: TGTGCCAGCAGTGACGGACTAGCGGACTCCTACAATGAGCAGTTCTTC. This sequence joins TRBV2 and TRBJ2-1, with 10 bases matching TRBD2. The ends lost 3 bases at V and 0 bases at J; junction bases unmatched: 2. Germline loops: CDR1 SNHLY, CDR2 FYNNEI. This CDR3 region has 16 residues.

CDR3 region: CASSPWDTNTEAFF. DNA of the CDR3: TGTGCCAGCTCACCGTGGGACACGAACACTGAAGCTTTCTTT. V usage is TRBV18 and J usage is TRBJ1-1; maybe TRBD1 (6 bases). The CDR3 runs to 14 residues. CDR1 is KGHSH and CDR2 is LQKENI in the germline V gene. Trimming took 3 bases from V and 1 from J, leaving 9 bases between them.

V usage is TRBV27 and J usage is TRBJ2-7, with 9 bases that match TRBD2. The V gene's germline CDR1 is MNHEY and CDR2 SMNVEV (reference sequence). The length of the CDR3 is 14 residues. V lost 2 bases to trimming and J lost 5 bases; unmatched junction nucleotides: 4. The CDR3 DNA sequence: TGTGCCAGCAGTTTACTAGCGGGAAGCCACGAGCAGTACTTC. Amino acids: CASSLLAGSHEQYF.

The J gene is TRBJ1-4, the V gene TRBV28; 8 bases align to TRBD1. V lost 6 bases, J lost 4 bases, and 10 bases stayed unmatched. This CDR3 region has 16 residues. CDR1 is MDHEN, CDR2 SYDVKM, per germline. CDR3 residues: CASSPTGTGNNEKLFF. In DNA form, the CDR3 reads TGTGCCAGCAGCCCAACCGGGACAGGCAATAATGAAAAACTGTTTTTT. Looking up the rest from reference TRBV28 and TRBJ1-4 gives the full variable domain: DVKVTQSSRYLVKRTGEKVFLECVQDMDHENMFWYRQDPGLGLRLIYFSYDVKMKEKGDIPEGYSVSREKKERFSLILESASTNQTSMYLCASSPTGTGNNEKLFFGSGTQLSVL.

The chain is built from TRBV25-1 and TRBJ1-2; D possibly corresponds to TRBD1 (6 bases). V was cut by 8 bases and J by 6 bases, with 13 bases left in between. The germline CDR1 and CDR2 sequences are MGHDK and SYGVNS. The CDR3 extends over 12 amino acids. CDR3 sequence reads: CASGPAGDGYTF. The CDR3 bases are TGTGCCAGCGGACCTGCAGGGGATGGCTACACCTTC.